This T cell receptor (beta chain) was identified in a study of blood T cell repertoires in COVID-19. Background on the study: The origin of the acute and convalescent COVID-19 samples was the United States, Italy and Spain. In each case, the material was cDNA or gDNA derived from T cells, B-cell-depleted T cells, or PBMCs.

Trimming pared 3 bases from V and 4 bases from J, leaving 12 bases between. The CDR3 runs 15 residues. Germline values: CDR1 SNHLY, CDR2 FYNNEI. Original analysis: Counts of nucleated cells, estimated from reference gene primer amplification, were obtained. The assay was immunoSEQ multiplex PCR, and TCRdb's table has in-frame clones only and misses some. V and J calls and clone size follow that table, whereas D and trimming were derived from the DNA. The top ten clones hold less than 3% of a sample with around 170,000 clones, 75% to 90% of them seen once. The chain carries TRBV2 and TRBJ2-2; D is perhaps TRBD1 (6 bases). Material: peripheral blood. This TCR derives from a woman in her fifties or sixties with acute or convalescent COVID-19. CDR3 nucleotide sequence: TGTGCCAGCAGTGAGGGGACCAGGGGCACCGGGGAGCTGTTTTTT. Translation: CASSEGTRGTGELFF.